The following is a TCR beta chain sequence with its context. Antigen unknown. This record belongs to a study of vaccination and CD4 T cells after COVID-19. Study details: With a range of 35 to 161, the median interval from diagnosis to drawing post-COVID samples was 85 to 120 days. For control cultures, the treatment was a CEFX pool, an HIV-1 Nef pool, or no peptide. Overall study findings and caveats: Looking at convalescent patients, a median around 90% of reactive clones were present only post-vaccination.

Treatment of the sample: approximately 9-day PBMC culture with coronavirus spike peptide pools or control peptides (ViraFEST assay). It was with 9 to 10 IU/ml IL-2 and 8 to 10 ug/ml peptide pools that 2.2 million or so PBMCs per well were cultured. Germline V gene sequence: CDR1 SGHTA, CDR2 FQGTGA. This CDR3 contains 14 residues. V shed 3 bases and J shed 1 base, with 10 bases lying between them. Oncomine TCR Beta short-read sequencing was applied to DNA from cultured CD4+ T cells. TCRdb redid the calling of the PCR reads with MiXCR, one entry per CDR3 protein. The sample consists of about 14,000 distinct CDR3 sequences, more than 45% of them appearing once.

Sequencing input: CD4+ T cells from blood, cultured in vitro. The rearrangement uses TRBV7-3 and TRBJ2-7; a possible D gene is TRBD1 (6 bases). This receptor was obtained from a human donor who had recovered from COVID-19. CDR3 sequence: CASSFPGESYEQYF. CDR3 in DNA: TGTGCCAGCAGCTTCCCAGGGGAGTCCTACGAGCAGTACTTC.